The 2 T cell receptor beta chains below come from one sample, sequenced in a study of Graves' ophthalmopathy and Graves' hyperthyroidism. The authors amplified TCR beta CDR3 regions, and they did so from RNA transcripts for repertoire sequencing. First-round RT-PCR used HTBI primers; second-round multiplex PCR followed. TCRdb independently ran MiXCR on the multiplex PCR reads; one entry per CDR3 protein. The sample has about 590,000 distinct CDR3 sequences, about 40% seen once; the top ten hold less than 4.5%. The sample taken for sequencing was peripheral blood or thyroid tissue (not recorded which). The receptors stem from an adult man with Graves' hyperthyroidism.

V is TRBV24-1 and J is TRBJ1-1; D possibly corresponds to TRBD1 (6 bases). CDR1 KGHDR and CDR2 SFDVKD come from the germline V gene. Trimming pared 3 bases from V and 7 bases from J, leaving 8 bases between. The CDR3 spans 12 residues. For the CDR3, the DNA is TGTGCCACCAGTGATCGGGACAATGAAGCTTTCTTT. Translation: CATSDRDNEAFF.

The count of this clonotype is one. This chain connects TRBV7-9 to TRBJ2-6; D remains unclear. V gave up 5 bases and J gave up 4 bases, with 18 bases separating them. The CDR3 is 17 residues long. The germline V gene encodes CDR1 SEHNR and CDR2 FQNEAQ (reference sequence). The CDR3 bases are TGTGCCAGCAGCCCAGCCGATGGATGGAACGGGGCCAACGTCCTGACTTTC. Its protein product is CASSPADGWNGANVLTF.